The T cell receptor beta chain under discussion was sequenced for a study of blood T cell repertoires in COVID-19. For the study at large: From the United States, Italy and Spain came samples of acute and convalescent COVID-19. Sample material is recorded as cDNA or gDNA derived from T cells, B-cell-depleted T cells, or PBMCs.

Here immunoSEQ multiplex PCR was the method, and the copy in TCRdb shows in-frame clones only, minus some. Among 70,000 or so clones listed, 85% to 90% were seen once. This clone was counted once. The receptor was derived from a man between 65 and 79 years old with active or convalescent COVID-19. The sequenced sample consisted of peripheral blood.

The CDR3 sequence: CASSRDRAGYTF. The CDR3 DNA reads as TGTGCCAGCAGCCGGGACAGGGCTGGCTACACCTTC. The gene calls are TRBV6-5 and TRBJ1-2, with 9 bases that match TRBD1. The CDR3 covers 12 residues. Germline values: CDR1 MNHEY, CDR2 SVGAGI. The junction had 3 bases not matched to a gene; V was cut back by 6 bases and J by 7 bases.